The present entry profiles one TCR beta chain with its context. What it binds is not known. The junction departs from germline at one end; a sequencing error may be responsible. Cells designated naive CD8 were CD45RO-negative and were positively selected for CCR7, with terminally differentiated effector memory CD45RA+ cells excluded. The sample belongs to a study of shared clonotypes between healthy human individuals. Assay execution proceeded at the deep level. Each sorted subset replicate got 200 ng genomic DNA, roughly 30,000 genomes. Assay used: immunoSEQ multiplex PCR; TCRdb lists only in-frame clones, some missing. The table includes 1.5 million to 2.5 million clones, roughly 95% detected once. CDR3 length: 11 amino acids. Germline V gene sequence: CDR1 SNHLY, CDR2 FYNNEI. Overall study findings and caveats: Sequencing of the sorted subsets was shown by rarefaction to be incomplete despite large depth. Few donors restricted represented genetic and exposure-history diversity.

The clonotype was recovered from a young man in good health. The chain recombines TRBV2 with TRBJ2-7; TRBD1 might be the D (6 bases). The sample was naive CD8+ T cells sorted from blood. Here the CDR3 DNA reads TGTGCCAGCAGTGATTTTCGGGACACTCGCTTC. It is translated as CASSDFRDTRF.